This T cell receptor beta chain is from a study of T cells in women clearing cervical HPV infection. Profiled with immunoSEQ multiplex PCR; TCRdb holds only in-frame clones, not every one. The sample table sets out 30,000 to 35,000 clones. The ends lost 8 bases at V and 3 bases at J; junction bases unmatched: 3. The CDR3 covers 13 residues. The germline CDR1 and CDR2 sequences are LNHDA and SQIVND (reference sequence). As regards this clone: The read ends 3 residues shy of where the CDR3 ends; the end is completed using the germline J gene.

This rearrangement joins TRBV19 to TRBJ2-7; 11 positions agree with TRBD1. Sample: blood buffy coat. This sequence originates from a woman aged 18 to 75 with a cervical HPV16 infection that either progressed to CIN3+ or cleared (not recorded which). CDR3 DNA, as far as it was read: TGTGCCAGTTCCGGGACAGGGGGCTACGAG. Its protein product is CASSGTGGYE. The entire CDR3 is CASSGTGGYEQYF.